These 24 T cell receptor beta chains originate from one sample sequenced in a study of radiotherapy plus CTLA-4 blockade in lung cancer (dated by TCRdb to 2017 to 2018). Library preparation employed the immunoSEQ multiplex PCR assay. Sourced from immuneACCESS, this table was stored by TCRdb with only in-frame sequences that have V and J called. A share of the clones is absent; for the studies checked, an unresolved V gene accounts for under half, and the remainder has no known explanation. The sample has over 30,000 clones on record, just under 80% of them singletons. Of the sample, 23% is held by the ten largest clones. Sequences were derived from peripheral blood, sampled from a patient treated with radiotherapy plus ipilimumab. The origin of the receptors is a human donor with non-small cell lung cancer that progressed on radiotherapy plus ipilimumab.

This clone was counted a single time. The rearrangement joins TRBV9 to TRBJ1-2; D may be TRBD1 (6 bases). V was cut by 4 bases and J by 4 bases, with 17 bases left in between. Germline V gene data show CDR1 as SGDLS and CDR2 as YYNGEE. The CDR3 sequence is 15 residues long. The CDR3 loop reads CASSPDQGSGYGYTF. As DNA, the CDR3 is TGTGCCAGCAGCCCCGACCAGGGGTCGGGCTATGGCTACACCTTC.

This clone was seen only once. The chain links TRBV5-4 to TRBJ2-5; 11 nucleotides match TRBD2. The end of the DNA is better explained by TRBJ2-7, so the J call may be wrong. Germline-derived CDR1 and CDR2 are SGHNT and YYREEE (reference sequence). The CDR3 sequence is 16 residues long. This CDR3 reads CASSFGLAGGPYEQYF. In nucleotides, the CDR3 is TGTGCCAGCAGCTTTGGGCTAGCGGGGGGTCCCTACGAGCAGTACTTC.

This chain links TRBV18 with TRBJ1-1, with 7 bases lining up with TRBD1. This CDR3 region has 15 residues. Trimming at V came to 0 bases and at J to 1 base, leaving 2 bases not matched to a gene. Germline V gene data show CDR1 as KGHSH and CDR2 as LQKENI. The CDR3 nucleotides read TGTGCCAGCTCACCACCAGGGGGCCAGAACACTGAAGCTTTCTTT. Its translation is CASSPPGGQNTEAFF.

The CDR3, as DNA: TGTGCCAGCAGCTTAACGGTAGGCGCAGGGGATACGCAGTATTTT. Its translation is CASSLTVGAGDTQYF. The chain has TRBV7-3 and TRBJ2-3; tentatively, D is TRBD1 (5 bases). The CDR3 is 15 residues long. Germline V gives CDR1 SGHTA, CDR2 FQGTGA. Trimming pared 0 bases from V and 6 bases from J, leaving 13 bases between.

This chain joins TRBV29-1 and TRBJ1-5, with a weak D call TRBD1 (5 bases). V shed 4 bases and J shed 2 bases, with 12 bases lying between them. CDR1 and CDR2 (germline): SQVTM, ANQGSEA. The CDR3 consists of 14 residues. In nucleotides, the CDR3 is TGCAGCGTTGCAGAAGGGGCTGGCAATCAGCCCCAGCATTTT. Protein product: CSVAEGAGNQPQHF.

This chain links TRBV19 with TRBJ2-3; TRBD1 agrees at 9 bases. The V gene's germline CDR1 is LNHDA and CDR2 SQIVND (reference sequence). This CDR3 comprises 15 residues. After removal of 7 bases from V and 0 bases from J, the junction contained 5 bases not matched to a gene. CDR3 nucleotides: TGTGCCAGTAAAGGACAGGGGCCTAGCACAGATACGCAGTATTTT. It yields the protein CASKGQGPSTDTQYF.

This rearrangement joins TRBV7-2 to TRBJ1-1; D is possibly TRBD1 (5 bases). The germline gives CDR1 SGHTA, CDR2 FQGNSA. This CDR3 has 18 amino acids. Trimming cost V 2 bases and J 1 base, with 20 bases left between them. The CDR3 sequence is CASSLYPLTGAWNTEAFF. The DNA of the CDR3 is TGTGCCAGCAGCTTATACCCCCTGACTGGGGCATGGAACACTGAAGCTTTCTTT.

This CDR3 reads CASSRFMSGGQETQYF. CDR3 bases: TGTGCCAGCTCACGATTTATGAGCGGGGGACAAGAGACCCAGTACTTC. V and J are TRBV18 and TRBJ2-5; 8 nucleotides align to TRBD2. This CDR3 has 16 amino acids. Germline assignment: CDR1 KGHSH and CDR2 LQKENI. V was clipped by 4 bases and J by 2 bases; unmatched bases: 9.

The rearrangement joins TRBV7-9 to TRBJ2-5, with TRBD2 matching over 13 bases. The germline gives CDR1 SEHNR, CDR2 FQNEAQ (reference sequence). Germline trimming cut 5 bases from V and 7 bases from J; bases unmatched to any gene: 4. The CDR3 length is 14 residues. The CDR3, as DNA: TGTGCCAGCAGCCCCCGGACTAGCGGGGGGACCCAGTACTTC. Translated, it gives CASSPRTSGGTQYF. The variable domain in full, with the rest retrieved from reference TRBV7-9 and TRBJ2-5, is DTGVSQNPRHKITKRGQNVTFRCDPISEHNRLYWYRQTLGQGPEFLTYFQNEAQLEKSRLLSDRFSAERPKGSFSTLEIQRTEQGDSAMYLCASSPRTSGGTQYFGPGTRLLVL.

CDR3 coding DNA: TGTGCCAGTAGCTACGGGGCTAGCGGGGGGCCTCGTAGAACCTCCTACAATGAGCAGTTCTTC. This gives the protein CASSYGASGGPRRTSYNEQFF. The chain uses TRBV19 and TRBJ2-1, with 11 bases identical to TRBD2. Germline trimming cut 6 bases from V and 0 bases from J; bases unmatched to any gene: 19. Germline assignment: CDR1 LNHDA and CDR2 SQIVND (reference sequence). The CDR3 extends over 21 amino acids.

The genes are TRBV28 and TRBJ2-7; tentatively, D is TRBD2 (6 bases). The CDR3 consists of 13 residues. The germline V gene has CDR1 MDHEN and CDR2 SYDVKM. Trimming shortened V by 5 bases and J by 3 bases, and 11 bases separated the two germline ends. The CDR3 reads CASSNGGLYEQYF. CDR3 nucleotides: TGTGCCAGCAGTAACGGGGGTCTCTACGAGCAGTACTTC.

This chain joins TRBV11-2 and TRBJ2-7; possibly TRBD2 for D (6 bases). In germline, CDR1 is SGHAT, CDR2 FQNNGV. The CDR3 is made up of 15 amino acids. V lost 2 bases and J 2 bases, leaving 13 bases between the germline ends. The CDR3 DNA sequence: TGTGCCAGCAGCTTATCCGGGACTCCGCCCTACGAGCAGTACTTC. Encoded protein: CASSLSGTPPYEQYF.

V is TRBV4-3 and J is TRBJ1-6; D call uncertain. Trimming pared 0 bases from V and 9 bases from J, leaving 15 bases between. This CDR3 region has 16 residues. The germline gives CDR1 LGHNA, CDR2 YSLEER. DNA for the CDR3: TGCGCCAGCAGCCAAGATCCCGATAACTCGGGTTCACCCCTCCACTTT. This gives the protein CASSQDPDNSGSPLHF.

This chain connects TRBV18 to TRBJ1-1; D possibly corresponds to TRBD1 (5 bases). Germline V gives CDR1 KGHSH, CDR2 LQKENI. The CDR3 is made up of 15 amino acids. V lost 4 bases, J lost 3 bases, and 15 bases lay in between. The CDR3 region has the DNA TGTGCCAGCTCACTAGGGGCGGGGATTCACACTGAAGCTTTCTTT. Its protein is CASSLGAGIHTEAFF.

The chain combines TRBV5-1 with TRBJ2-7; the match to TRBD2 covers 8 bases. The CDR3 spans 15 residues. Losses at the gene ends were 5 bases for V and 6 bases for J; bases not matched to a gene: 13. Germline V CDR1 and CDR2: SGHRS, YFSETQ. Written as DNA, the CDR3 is TGCGCCAGCAGTGCCTCGGGGGGGCCTAACGGCGAGCAGTACTTC. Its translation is CASSASGGPNGEQYF.

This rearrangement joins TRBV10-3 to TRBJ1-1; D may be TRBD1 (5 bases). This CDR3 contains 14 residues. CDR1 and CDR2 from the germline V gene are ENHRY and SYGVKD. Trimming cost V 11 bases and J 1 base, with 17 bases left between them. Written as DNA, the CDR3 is TGTGCCGCCTCAACAAACGGGGGGAACACTGAAGCTTTCTTT. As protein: CAASTNGGNTEAFF.

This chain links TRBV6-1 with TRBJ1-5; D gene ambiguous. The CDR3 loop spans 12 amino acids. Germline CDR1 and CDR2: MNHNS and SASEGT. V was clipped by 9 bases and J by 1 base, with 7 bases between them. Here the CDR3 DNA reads TGTGCCAGTGCGGCCAGCAATCAGCCCCAGCATTTT. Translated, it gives CASAASNQPQHF.

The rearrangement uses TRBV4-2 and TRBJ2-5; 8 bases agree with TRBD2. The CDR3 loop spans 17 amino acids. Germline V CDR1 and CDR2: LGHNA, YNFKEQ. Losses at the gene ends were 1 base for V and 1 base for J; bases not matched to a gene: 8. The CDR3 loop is CASSQGVSRGGQETQYF. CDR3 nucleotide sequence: TGTGCCAGCAGCCAAGGGGTCAGTCGGGGGGGCCAAGAGACCCAGTACTTC.

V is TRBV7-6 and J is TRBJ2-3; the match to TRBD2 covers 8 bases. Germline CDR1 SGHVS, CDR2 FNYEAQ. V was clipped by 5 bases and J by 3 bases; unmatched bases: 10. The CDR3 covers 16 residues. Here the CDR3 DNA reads TGTGCCAGCAGCCAAGGGCCAGCGGGAGCTACAGATACGCAGTATTTT. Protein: CASSQGPAGATDTQYF.

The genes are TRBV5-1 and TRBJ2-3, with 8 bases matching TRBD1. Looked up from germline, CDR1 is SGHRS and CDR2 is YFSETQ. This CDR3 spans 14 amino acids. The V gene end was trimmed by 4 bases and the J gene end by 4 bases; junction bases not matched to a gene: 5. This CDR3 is CASSTGQGPDTQYF. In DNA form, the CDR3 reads TGCGCCAGCAGCACCGGACAGGGTCCAGATACGCAGTATTTT.

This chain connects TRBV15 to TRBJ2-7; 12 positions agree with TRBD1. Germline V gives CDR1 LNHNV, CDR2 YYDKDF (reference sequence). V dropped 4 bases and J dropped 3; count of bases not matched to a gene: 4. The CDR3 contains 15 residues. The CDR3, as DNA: TGTGCCACCAGCATTGGGACAGGGGGCTACTACGAGCAGTACTTC. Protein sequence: CATSIGTGGYYEQYF.

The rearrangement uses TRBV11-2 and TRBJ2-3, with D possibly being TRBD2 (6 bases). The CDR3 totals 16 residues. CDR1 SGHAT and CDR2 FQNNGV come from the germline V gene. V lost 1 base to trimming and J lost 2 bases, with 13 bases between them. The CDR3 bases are TGTGCCAGCAGCTTAGGATCAGGACTACACACAGATACGCAGTATTTT. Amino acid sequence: CASSLGSGLHTDTQYF.

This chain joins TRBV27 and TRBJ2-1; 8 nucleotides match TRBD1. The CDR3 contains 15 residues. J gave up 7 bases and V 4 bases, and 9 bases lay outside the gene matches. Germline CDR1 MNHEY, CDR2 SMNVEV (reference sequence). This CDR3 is CASSSATGVVNEQFF. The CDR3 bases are TGTGCCAGCAGTTCAGCGACAGGGGTTGTGAATGAGCAGTTCTTC.

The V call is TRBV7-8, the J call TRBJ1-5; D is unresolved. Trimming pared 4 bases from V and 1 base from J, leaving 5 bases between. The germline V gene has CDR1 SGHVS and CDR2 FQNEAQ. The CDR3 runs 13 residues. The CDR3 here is CASSSRSNQPQHF. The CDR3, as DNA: TGTGCCAGCAGCTCACGGAGCAATCAGCCCCAGCATTTT.